This T cell receptor beta chain appears in the sequencing data of a study of shared T cell receptors in the human thymus. TCRdb keeps only in-frame clones here, not all; method: immunoSEQ multiplex PCR. The sample shows some 760,000 clones, 70% to 90% of them seen only once. This clone was observed a few times. Germline V gene lookup returns CDR1 SGHRS and CDR2 YFSETQ. Trimming cost V 5 bases and J 4 bases, with 13 bases left between them. The CDR3 extends over 15 amino acids. These data also formed part of another study, on human thymus T cells. That work states: Having corrective surgery for congenital heart defects, healthy Finnish infants were the ones who donated. The source of the thymus tissue was resections taken during corrective heart surgery. In thymic and blood repertoires alike, V and J usage looked biased. Unrelated individuals had highly overlapping thymic repertoires, as reported in related research.

The sequencing sample was made of thymocytes. The chain uses TRBV5-1 and TRBJ1-6; D is possibly TRBD1 (6 bases). The receptor was isolated from a girl less than two years old with a congenital heart defect. The CDR3 sequence is CASREGDGYNSPLHF. DNA for the CDR3: TGCGCCAGCAGAGAGGGGGACGGGTATAATTCACCCCTCCACTTT.